This entry lists 20 T cell receptor beta chains sequenced from one sample in a study of blood T cell repertoires in COVID-19. Assay used: immunoSEQ multiplex PCR; TCRdb lists only in-frame clones, some missing. The sample comprises some 460,000 clones, about 85% of which are singletons, and roughly 2% rests with the top ten. Material for sequencing was PBMCs or T cells enriched from blood (not recorded which). All receptors come from a woman aged 18-29 years with acute COVID-19.

The count of this clone is one. V gene TRBV18 combines with J gene TRBJ1-2, with 8 nucleotides matching TRBD1. Losses at the gene ends were 0 bases for V and 8 bases for J; bases not matched to a gene: 2. CDR3 length: 13 amino acids. Per the germline V gene, CDR1 is KGHSH and CDR2 is LQKENI. The CDR3 coding sequence is TGTGCCAGCTCACCACCGGCAGGGGGCGGCTACACCTTC. This encodes CASSPPAGGGYTF. Drawing the rest from reference TRBV18 and TRBJ1-2, the complete variable domain is NAGVMQNPRHLVRRRGQEARLRCSPMKGHSHVYWYRQLPEEGLKFMVYLQKENIIDESGMPKERFSAEFPKEGPSILRIQQVVRGDSAAYFCASSPPAGGGYTFGSGTRLTVV.

This chain uses TRBV28 with TRBJ2-1; 9 bases fit TRBD2. This CDR3 is built from 15 residues. The V gene end was trimmed by 6 bases and the J gene end by 4 bases; junction bases not matched to a gene: 7. Germline CDR1 reads MDHEN; CDR2 reads SYDVKM. The CDR3 protein is CASSSGTSSYNEQFF. The CDR3 bases are TGTGCCAGCAGCTCCGGGACTAGCAGTTACAATGAGCAGTTCTTC.

V is TRBV29-1 and J is TRBJ2-7; TRBD2 matches 8 bases. The CDR3 runs to 15 residues. The J segment lost 6 bases and the V segment lost 7 bases, leaving 17 bases of the junction unmatched. The V gene's germline CDR1 is SQVTM and CDR2 ANQGSEA. The CDR3 DNA reads TGCAGCGCCGGACGTAGCGGGATAGGGTCTTCCGAGCAGTACTTC. It yields the protein CSAGRSGIGSSEQYF.

The chain employs TRBV28 and TRBJ2-3, with TRBD2 matching over 7 bases. The germline CDR1 and CDR2 sequences are MDHEN and SYDVKM. V shed 5 bases and J 3 bases; nucleotides not matched to a gene: 8. The CDR3 has 15 amino acids. The CDR3 nucleotides are TGTGCCAGCAGTCCCTCCCGGGGAGGGACAGATACGCAGTATTTT. Amino acid sequence: CASSPSRGGTDTQYF. The full variable domain, its missing parts supplied by reference TRBV28 and TRBJ2-3, is DVKVTQSSRYLVKRTGEKVFLECVQDMDHENMFWYRQDPGLGLRLIYFSYDVKMKEKGDIPEGYSVSREKKERFSLILESASTNQTSMYLCASSPSRGGTDTQYFGPGTRLTVL.

The gene calls are TRBV19 and TRBJ1-1; tentative D call: TRBD1 (5 bases). This CDR3 is 12 amino acids long. Germline V gives CDR1 LNHDA, CDR2 SQIVND (reference sequence). The DNA for the CDR3 is TGTGGACCCCGACAGAAAAACACTGAAGCTTTCTTT. This gives the protein CGPRQKNTEAFF.

The chain joins TRBV7-9 to TRBJ2-7; 8 bases map to TRBD1. This CDR3 is 14 amino acids long. In germline, CDR1 is SEHNR, CDR2 FQNEAQ (reference sequence). The ends lost 3 bases at V and 3 bases at J; junction bases unmatched: 4. This CDR3 is CASSFLQGDYEQYF. DNA for the CDR3: TGTGCCAGCAGCTTTTTACAGGGGGACTACGAGCAGTACTTC.

The chain employs TRBV4-2 and TRBJ1-5; D possibly corresponds to TRBD1 (6 bases). V lost 0 bases and J lost 8, with 14 bases in between. The CDR3 has 15 residues. Germline V CDR1 and CDR2: LGHNA, YNFKEQ. CDR3 residues: CASSQDGTPLEPQHF. CDR3 nucleotide sequence: TGTGCCAGCAGCCAAGACGGGACACCGTTGGAGCCCCAGCATTTT.

This clone was found once. The V and J genes are TRBV28 and TRBJ2-2, with D maybe TRBD2 (6 bases). With 8 bases removed from V and 7 bases from J, the gap between germline ends came to 20 bases. Germline lookup yields CDR1 MDHEN and CDR2 SYDVKM. The CDR3 totals 15 residues. The CDR3 is CASVPREPQGGELFF. CDR3 in DNA: TGTGCCAGCGTGCCTCGGGAGCCGCAGGGCGGGGAGCTGTTTTTT.

The chain joins TRBV7-9 to TRBJ2-3; 11 nucleotides match TRBD2. CDR3 length equals 15 residues. Per the germline V gene, CDR1 is SEHNR and CDR2 is FQNEAQ (reference sequence). J gave up 2 bases and V 4 bases, and 2 bases lay outside the gene matches. The CDR3 here is CASSWTSGYTDTQYF. The CDR3 coding sequence is TGTGCCAGCAGCTGGACTAGCGGGTACACAGATACGCAGTATTTT.

V usage is TRBV10-3 and J usage is TRBJ1-5; perhaps TRBD1 as D (5 bases). V was cut by 0 bases and J by 6 bases, with 6 bases left in between. Germline V CDR1 and CDR2: ENHRY, SYGVKD. The CDR3 runs 13 residues. This chain's CDR3 is CAISESGVQPQHF. The CDR3 bases are TGTGCCATCAGTGAGTCAGGGGTTCAGCCCCAGCATTTT.

CDR3 amino acids: CASTPGFSKHYEQYF. Here the CDR3 DNA reads TGTGCCAGCACCCCGGGGTTTTCAAAACACTACGAGCAGTACTTC. The chain carries TRBV7-2 and TRBJ2-7; a weak D match, TRBD2 (5 bases). Trimming removed 7 bases at V and 3 bases at J, with 19 bases between. The CDR3 spans 15 residues. CDR1 is SGHTA and CDR2 is FQGNSA in the germline V gene.

The J gene is TRBJ2-1, the V gene TRBV30; tentative D call: TRBD1 (8 bases). CDR3 length: 12 amino acids. V was trimmed by 2 bases and J by 8 bases, leaving 10 bases between them. Germline-derived CDR1 and CDR2 are GTSNPN and SVGIG (reference sequence). CDR3 loop: CAWSTGGDEQFF. The DNA of the CDR3 is TGTGCCTGGAGTACAGGGGGGGATGAGCAGTTCTTC.

This clone was counted between two and nine times. This rearrangement joins TRBV7-9 to TRBJ2-7; 14 bases are shared with TRBD2. Losses at the gene ends were 5 bases for V and 4 bases for J; bases not matched to a gene: 10. This CDR3 comprises 17 residues. CDR1 is SEHNR and CDR2 is FQNEAQ in the germline V gene (reference sequence). As DNA, the CDR3 is TGTGCCAGCAGCCATGGGACTAGCGGGAGTCGCGGGTACGAGCAGTACTTC. The encoded protein is CASSHGTSGSRGYEQYF.

The chain is built from TRBV27 and TRBJ2-2; tentative D call: TRBD1 (6 bases). V was clipped by 2 bases and J by 5 bases, with 12 bases between them. The V gene's germline CDR1 is MNHEY and CDR2 SMNVEV (reference sequence). CDR3 length: 15 residues. CDR3 sequence (DNA): TGTGCCAGCAGTTTAGCCCTAGGGGGTACCGGGGAGCTGTTTTTT. Protein product: CASSLALGGTGELFF.

V usage is TRBV6-1 and J usage is TRBJ1-4; D may be TRBD1 (6 bases). This CDR3 has 14 residues. The V gene's germline CDR1 is MNHNS and CDR2 SASEGT. V lost 3 bases, J lost 4 bases, and 9 bases lay in between. The CDR3 DNA reads TGTGCCAGCAGTGACAGGGGATTTAATGAAAAACTGTTTTTT. Residues: CASSDRGFNEKLFF.

The J gene is TRBJ2-5, the V gene TRBV5-6; D perhaps matches TRBD1 (5 bases). The germline V and J ends were trimmed by 2 bases and 4 bases, with 9 bases remaining between them. Germline loops: CDR1 SGHDT, CDR2 YYEEEE. The CDR3 runs to 13 residues. CDR3 bases: TGTGCCAGCAGCTTATTTAGGGGAGAGACCCAGTACTTC. Encoded protein: CASSLFRGETQYF.

The V gene is TRBV10-3, the J gene TRBJ1-5; no reliable D call. Trimming took off 6 bases at V and 0 bases at J, with 9 bases between the two ends. The CDR3 consists of 14 residues. Germline V gene data show CDR1 as ENHRY and CDR2 as SYGVKD. In nucleotides, the CDR3 is TGTGCCATCAGCGGGGAGGTTAGCAATCAGCCCCAGCATTTT. Protein: CAISGEVSNQPQHF.

This clone occurred a few times. This chain joins TRBV10-3 and TRBJ1-4; a possible D gene is TRBD1 (6 bases). Per the germline V gene, CDR1 is ENHRY and CDR2 is SYGVKD. V was trimmed by 5 bases and J by 7 bases, leaving 11 bases between them. The CDR3 sequence is 13 residues long. CDR3 amino acids: CAISNGGGEKLFF. The CDR3 nucleotides read TGTGCCATCAGTAATGGGGGCGGTGAAAAACTGTTTTTT.

This clone appeared once. This chain links TRBV19 with TRBJ1-2, with TRBD1 matching 12 bases. Germline V gives CDR1 LNHDA, CDR2 SQIVND (reference sequence). This CDR3 contains 17 residues. V dropped 5 bases and J dropped 0; count of bases not matched to a gene: 7. CDR3 sequence: CASSVGTGGNPNYGYTF. CDR3 bases: TGTGCCAGTAGTGTTGGGACAGGGGGCAACCCTAACTATGGCTACACCTTC. Filled out from reference TRBV19 and TRBJ1-2, the complete variable domain reads DGGITQSPKYLFRKEGQNVTLSCEQNLNHDAMYWYRQDPGQGLRLIYYSQIVNDFQKGDIAEGYSVSREKKESFPLTVTSAQKNPTAFYLCASSVGTGGNPNYGYTFGSGTRLTVV.

The V gene is TRBV19, the J gene TRBJ2-7, with TRBD1 as a possible D gene (6 bases). In germline, CDR1 is LNHDA, CDR2 SQIVND (reference sequence). The length of the CDR3 is 16 residues. The V end lost 3 bases, the J end lost 5 bases, and 20 bases lay between the germline ends. CDR3 in amino acids: CASSIAPVGHLNEQYF. DNA of the CDR3: TGTGCCAGTAGTATTGCCCCCGTGGGACACCTAAACGAGCAGTACTTC.